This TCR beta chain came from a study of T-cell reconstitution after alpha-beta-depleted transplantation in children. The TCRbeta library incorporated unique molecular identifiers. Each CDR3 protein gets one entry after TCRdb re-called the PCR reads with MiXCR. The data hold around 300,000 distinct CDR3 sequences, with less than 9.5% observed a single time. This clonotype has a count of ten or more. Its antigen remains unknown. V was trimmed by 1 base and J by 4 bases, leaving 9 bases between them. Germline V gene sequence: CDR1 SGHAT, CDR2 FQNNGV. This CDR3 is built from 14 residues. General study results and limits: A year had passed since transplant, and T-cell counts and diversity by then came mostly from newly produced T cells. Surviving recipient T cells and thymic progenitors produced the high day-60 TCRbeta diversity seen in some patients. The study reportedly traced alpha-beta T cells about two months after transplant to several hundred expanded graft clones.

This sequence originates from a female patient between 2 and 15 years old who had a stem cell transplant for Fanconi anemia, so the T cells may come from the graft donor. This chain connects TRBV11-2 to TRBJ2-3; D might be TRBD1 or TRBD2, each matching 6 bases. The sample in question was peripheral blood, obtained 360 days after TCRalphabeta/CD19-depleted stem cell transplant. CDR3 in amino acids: CASSLAGAPDTQYF. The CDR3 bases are TGTGCCAGCAGCTTAGCGGGGGCCCCAGATACGCAGTATTTT.